The 4 T cell receptor beta chains below were found in one sample sequenced in a study of sequential checkpoint blockade in melanoma. Only in-frame clones appear in the TCRdb table, and some are missing; sequencing was by immunoSEQ multiplex PCR. The sample holds about 12,000 clones, about three quarters seen once. Documented treatment: randomized to nivolumab then ipilimumab (arm A) or the reverse (arm B). The specimen comprised CD8+ T cells sorted from blood (inferred from file names), sampled from a patient given nivolumab and ipilimumab in sequence. The receptors shown here come from a human donor with melanoma.

This chain connects TRBV19 to TRBJ1-3, with a tentative D call TRBD1 (6 bases). CDR3 length: 16 residues. The V gene lost 2 bases and the J gene lost 0 bases, with 11 bases spanning the gap. The germline V gene has CDR1 LNHDA and CDR2 SQIVND (reference sequence). In DNA form, the CDR3 reads TGTGCCAGTAGTATATCAGCCAGGGGCTCTGGAAACACCATATATTTT. Protein product: CASSISARGSGNTIYF.

V gene TRBV5-4 combines with J gene TRBJ1-6; 8 nucleotides line up with TRBD1. CDR3 size: 16 residues. Germline CDR1 SGHNT, CDR2 YYREEE (reference sequence). Trimming removed 0 bases from V and 9 bases from J; junction bases left unmatched: 8. For the CDR3, the DNA is TGTGCCAGCAGCTTGGGTGACAGGGGTTATCTTTCACCCCTCCACTTT. Its protein is CASSLGDRGYLSPLHF.

The chain joins TRBV6-4 to TRBJ2-1, with TRBD1 matching over 11 bases. The CDR3 totals 14 residues. The V and J ends lost 2 bases and 6 bases, in that order; junction bases with no gene match: 0. The germline V gene has CDR1 MRHNA and CDR2 SNTAGT. The CDR3 coding sequence is TGTGCCAGCAGTGACGGGACAGGGGGCAATGAGCAGTTCTTC. Its protein product is CASSDGTGGNEQFF.

This rearrangement joins TRBV4-1 to TRBJ2-1; TRBD1 matches 8 bases. The CDR3 is 14 residues long. CDR1 and CDR2 from the germline V gene are MGHRA and YSYEKL. With V trimmed by 1 base and J by 5 bases, 1 base remained unmatched. The CDR3 loop is CASSQGTGNNEQFF. CDR3 coding DNA: TGCGCCAGCAGCCAAGGGACAGGGAACAATGAGCAGTTCTTC.